These T cell receptor beta chains were read from a single sample in a study of graft-versus-host responses after intestinal transplantation. Method: immunoSEQ multiplex PCR; TCRdb's copy keeps in-frame clones and lacks some. The data contain 40,000 to 55,000 clones, roughly nine tenths of them singletons. The material sequenced was PBMCs, taken 524 days after transplant. These receptors came from a human patient who received an intestinal transplant, so some T cells may come from the graft donor. The CDR3 runs from the conserved cysteine through the conserved F or W. D genes are given only for firm matches. Not all rows give a size; the values are once, few, many and, for expanded clones, a class.

d_call: .
j_call: TRBJ2-1
cdr3_length: 13
clone_size: .
v_call: TRBV27
cdr3_nt: TGTGCCAGCAGTTTGGCCGATCTGAATGAGCAGTTCTTC
cdr3_aa: CASSLADLNEQFF

d_call: .
j_call: TRBJ1-5
cdr3_length: 13
clone_size: .
v_call: TRBV19
cdr3_nt: TGTGCCAGTACAGGGTATCACAATCAGCCCCAGCATTTT
cdr3_aa: CASTGYHNQPQHF

d_call: TRBD2
j_call: TRBJ2-3
cdr3_length: 15
clone_size: .
v_call: TRBV7-2
cdr3_nt: TGTGCCAGCAGCTTGCTGCGGGAGGGCACAGATACGCAGTATTTT
cdr3_aa: CASSLLREGTDTQYF

d_call: .
j_call: TRBJ2-1
cdr3_length: 12
clone_size: .
v_call: TRBV5-3
cdr3_nt: TGTGCCAGCAGCTTAAGATCCAATGAGCAGTTCTTC
cdr3_aa: CASSLRSNEQFF

d_call: .
j_call: TRBJ1-1
cdr3_length: 14
clone_size: .
v_call: TRBV7-7
cdr3_nt: TGTGCTAGCAGCGGCCGGGACAAAGAGACTGAAGCTTTCTTT
cdr3_aa: CASSGRDKETEAFF

d_call: .
j_call: TRBJ2-2
cdr3_length: 15
clone_size: .
v_call: TRBV5-1
cdr3_nt: TGCGCCAGCAGCTTGGGAGGACGTAACACCGGGGAGCTGTTTTTT
cdr3_aa: CASSLGGRNTGELFF

d_call: .
j_call: TRBJ2-1
cdr3_length: 15
clone_size: .
v_call: TRBV27
cdr3_nt: TGTGCCAGCAGTTTAGGACTCCGGGGTAACAATGAGCAGTTCTTC
cdr3_aa: CASSLGLRGNNEQFF

d_call: .
j_call: TRBJ1-2
cdr3_length: 12
clone_size: .
v_call: TRBV6-1
cdr3_nt: TGTGCCATCAGTGACAATGACTATGGCTACACCTTC
cdr3_aa: CAISDNDYGYTF

d_call: .
j_call: TRBJ2-1
cdr3_length: 12
clone_size: .
v_call: TRBV19
cdr3_nt: TGTGCCAGTAGTGTGGCGGGAAATGAGCAGTTCTTC
cdr3_aa: CASSVAGNEQFF

d_call: .
j_call: TRBJ2-5
cdr3_length: 12
clone_size: once
v_call: TRBV5-4
cdr3_nt: TGTGCCAGCAGCTTGATCCAAGAGACCCAGTACTTC
cdr3_aa: CASSLIQETQYF

d_call: .
j_call: TRBJ1-6
cdr3_length: 13
clone_size: .
v_call: TRBV29-1
cdr3_nt: TGCAGCGTCCGGGACAACAATAATTCACCCCTCCACTTT
cdr3_aa: CSVRDNNNSPLHF

d_call: .
j_call: TRBJ1-3
cdr3_length: 13
clone_size: .
v_call: TRBV14
cdr3_nt: TGTGCCAGCAGCCAAGATGGTGGAAACACCATATATTTT
cdr3_aa: CASSQDGGNTIYF

d_call: .
j_call: TRBJ2-1
cdr3_length: 14
clone_size: .
v_call: TRBV7-9
cdr3_nt: TGTGCCAGCAGCTCCGTTCTAGAAACCTATGAGCAGTTCTTC
cdr3_aa: CASSSVLETYEQFF

d_call: .
j_call: TRBJ1-1
cdr3_length: 11
clone_size: .
v_call: TRBV5-4
cdr3_nt: TGTGCCAGCAGCTTGGGGACTGAAGCTTTCTTT
cdr3_aa: CASSLGTEAFF

d_call: TRBD1
j_call: TRBJ1-6
cdr3_length: 16
clone_size: .
v_call: TRBV18
cdr3_nt: TGTGCCAGCTCACCGGTTAGGGACAGGGGAAATTCACCCCTCCACTTT
cdr3_aa: CASSPVRDRGNSPLHF

d_call: TRBD2
j_call: TRBJ2-1
cdr3_length: 17
clone_size: few
v_call: TRBV7-9
cdr3_nt: TGTGCCAGCAGCCCCTGGACTAGCGGGCTAGGAGGTAATGAGCAGTTCTTC
cdr3_aa: CASSPWTSGLGGNEQFF

d_call: TRBD2
j_call: TRBJ2-7
cdr3_length: 16
clone_size: few
v_call: TRBV28
cdr3_nt: TGTGCCAGCAGTTCCCGACTAGCGGGGGCCTCCTACGAGCAGTACTTC
cdr3_aa: CASSSRLAGASYEQYF

d_call: .
j_call: TRBJ1-4
cdr3_length: 15
clone_size: .
v_call: TRBV10-3
cdr3_nt: TGTGCCATCAGTGAGGGGTTCTATGATCACGAAAAACTGTTTTTT
cdr3_aa: CAISEGFYDHEKLFF

d_call: .
j_call: TRBJ2-7
cdr3_length: 10
clone_size: .
v_call: TRBV6-6
cdr3_nt: TGTGCCAGCGGGGAATACGAGCAGTACTTC
cdr3_aa: CASGEYEQYF

d_call: TRBD1
j_call: TRBJ1-1
cdr3_length: 13
clone_size: .
v_call: TRBV28
cdr3_nt: TGTGCCAGTCGGACAGGGATTATGACTGAAGCTTTCTTT
cdr3_aa: CASRTGIMTEAFF

d_call: .
j_call: TRBJ1-1
cdr3_length: 13
clone_size: .
v_call: TRBV27
cdr3_nt: TGTGCCAGCAGTTTATCGAAGAACACTGAAGCTTTCTTT
cdr3_aa: CASSLSKNTEAFF

d_call: .
j_call: TRBJ2-7
cdr3_length: 15
clone_size: .
v_call: TRBV27
cdr3_nt: TGTGCCAGCAGTTTCGGGACGAAGGGTTACTACGAGCAGTACTTC
cdr3_aa: CASSFGTKGYYEQYF

d_call: .
j_call: TRBJ2-3
cdr3_length: 16
clone_size: .
v_call: TRBV5-8
cdr3_nt: TGTGCCAGCAGTCATAACGGGCCCTTCCGACCCTATACGCAGTATTTT
cdr3_aa: CASSHNGPFRPYTQYF

d_call: .
j_call: TRBJ2-7
cdr3_length: 16
clone_size: .
v_call: TRBV5-6
cdr3_nt: TGTGCCAGCAGCTTGTATGTTGGGGTCAACTCCTACGAGCAGTACTTC
cdr3_aa: CASSLYVGVNSYEQYF

d_call: .
j_call: TRBJ1-2
cdr3_length: 12
clone_size: .
v_call: TRBV5-4
cdr3_nt: TGTGCCAGCAGCTTGCTCGGCTATGGCTACACCTTC
cdr3_aa: CASSLLGYGYTF

d_call: .
j_call: TRBJ2-1
cdr3_length: 15
clone_size: .
v_call: TRBV7-9
cdr3_nt: TGTGCCAGCATGAGAATGGCAGGGCGCCTCAATGAGCAGTTCTTC
cdr3_aa: CASMRMAGRLNEQFF

d_call: .
j_call: TRBJ1-5
cdr3_length: 13
clone_size: .
v_call: TRBV10-2
cdr3_nt: TGCGCCAGCAGCGATAGGGGCTACCAGCCCCAGCATTTT
cdr3_aa: CASSDRGYQPQHF